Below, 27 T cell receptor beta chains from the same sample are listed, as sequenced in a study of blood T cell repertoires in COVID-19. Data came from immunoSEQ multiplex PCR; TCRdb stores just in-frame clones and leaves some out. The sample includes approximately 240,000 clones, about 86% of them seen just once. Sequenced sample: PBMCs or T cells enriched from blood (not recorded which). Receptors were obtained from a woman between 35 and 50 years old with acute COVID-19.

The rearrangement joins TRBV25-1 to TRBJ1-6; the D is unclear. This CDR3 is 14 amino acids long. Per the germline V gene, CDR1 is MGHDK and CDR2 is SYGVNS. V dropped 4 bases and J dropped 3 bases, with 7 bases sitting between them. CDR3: CASSAGSYNSPLHF. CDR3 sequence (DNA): TGTGCCAGCAGTGCCGGGAGCTATAATTCACCCCTCCACTTT.

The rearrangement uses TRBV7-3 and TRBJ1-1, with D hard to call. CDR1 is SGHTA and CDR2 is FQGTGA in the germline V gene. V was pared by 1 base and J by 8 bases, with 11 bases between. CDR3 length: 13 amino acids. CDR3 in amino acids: CASSLKGGREAFF. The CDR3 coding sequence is TGTGCCAGCAGCTTAAAGGGAGGGAGAGAAGCTTTCTTT.

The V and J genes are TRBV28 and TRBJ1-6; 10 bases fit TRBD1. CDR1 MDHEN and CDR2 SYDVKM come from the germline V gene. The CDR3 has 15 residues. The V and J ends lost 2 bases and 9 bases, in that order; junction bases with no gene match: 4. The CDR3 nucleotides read TGTGCCAGCAGTTTAACCGGGACAGGGGTTTCACCCCTCCACTTT. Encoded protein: CASSLTGTGVSPLHF.

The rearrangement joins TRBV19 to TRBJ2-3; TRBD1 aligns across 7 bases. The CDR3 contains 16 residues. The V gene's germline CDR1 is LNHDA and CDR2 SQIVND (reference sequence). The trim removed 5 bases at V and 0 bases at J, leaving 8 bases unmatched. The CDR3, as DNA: TGTGCCAGTAGTCTACAGGGGACCTCTAGCACAGATACGCAGTATTTT. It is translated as CASSLQGTSSTDTQYF. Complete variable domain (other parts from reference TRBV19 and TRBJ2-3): DGGITQSPKYLFRKEGQNVTLSCEQNLNHDAMYWYRQDPGQGLRLIYYSQIVNDFQKGDIAEGYSVSREKKESFPLTVTSAQKNPTAFYLCASSLQGTSSTDTQYFGPGTRLTVL.

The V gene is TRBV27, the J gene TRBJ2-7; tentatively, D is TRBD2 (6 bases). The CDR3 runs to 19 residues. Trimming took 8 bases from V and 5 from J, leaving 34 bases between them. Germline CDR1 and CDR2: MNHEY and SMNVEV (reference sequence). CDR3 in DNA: TGTGCCAGCGGGGAGGCCAGCAGTTTCTTGGGACGGGCCGTCGACGAGCAGTACTTC. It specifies CASGEASSFLGRAVDEQYF.

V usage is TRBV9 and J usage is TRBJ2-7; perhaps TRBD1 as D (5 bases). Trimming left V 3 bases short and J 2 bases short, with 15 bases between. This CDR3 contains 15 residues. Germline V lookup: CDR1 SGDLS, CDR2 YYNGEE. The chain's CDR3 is CASSASWAGPYEQYF. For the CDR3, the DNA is TGTGCCAGCAGCGCGTCATGGGCAGGGCCCTACGAGCAGTACTTC. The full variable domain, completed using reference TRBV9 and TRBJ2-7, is DSGVTQTPKHLITATGQRVTLRCSPRSGDLSVYWYQQSLDQGLQFLIQYYNGEERAKGNILERFSAQQFPDLHSELNLSSLELGDSALYFCASSASWAGPYEQYFGPGTRLTVT.

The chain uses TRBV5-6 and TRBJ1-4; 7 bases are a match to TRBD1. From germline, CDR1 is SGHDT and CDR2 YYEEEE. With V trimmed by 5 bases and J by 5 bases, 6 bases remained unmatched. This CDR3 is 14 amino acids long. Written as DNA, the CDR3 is TGTGCCAGCAGTACCTTGACAGGGAATGAAAAACTGTTTTTT. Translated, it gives CASSTLTGNEKLFF. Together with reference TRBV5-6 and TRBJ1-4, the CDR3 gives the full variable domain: DAGVTQSPTHLIKTRGQQVTLRCSPKSGHDTVSWYQQALGQGPQFIFQYYEEEERQRGNFPDRFSGHQFPNYSSELNVNALLLGDSALYLCASSTLTGNEKLFFGSGTQLSVL.

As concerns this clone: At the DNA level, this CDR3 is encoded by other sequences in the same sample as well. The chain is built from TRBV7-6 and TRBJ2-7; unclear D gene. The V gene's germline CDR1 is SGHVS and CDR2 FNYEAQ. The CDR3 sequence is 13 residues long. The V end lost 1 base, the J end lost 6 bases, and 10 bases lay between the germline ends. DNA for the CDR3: TGTGCCAGCAGCTTAGGAGGCCCGGGCGAGCAGTACTTC. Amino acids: CASSLGGPGEQYF.

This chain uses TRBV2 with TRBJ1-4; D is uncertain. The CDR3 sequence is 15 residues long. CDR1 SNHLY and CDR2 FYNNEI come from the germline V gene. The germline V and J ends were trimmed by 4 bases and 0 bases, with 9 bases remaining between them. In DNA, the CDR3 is TGTGCCAGCAGTGGGGAGGTCTCAACTAATGAAAAACTGTTTTTT. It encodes CASSGEVSTNEKLFF.

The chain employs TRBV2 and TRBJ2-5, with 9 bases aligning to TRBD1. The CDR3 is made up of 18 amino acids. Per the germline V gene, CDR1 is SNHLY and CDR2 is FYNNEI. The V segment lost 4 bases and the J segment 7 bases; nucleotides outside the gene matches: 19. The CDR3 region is CASSGGLGTGKSRVTQYF. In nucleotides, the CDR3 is TGTGCCAGCAGTGGGGGTCTTGGGACAGGGAAGTCCCGGGTGACCCAGTACTTC.

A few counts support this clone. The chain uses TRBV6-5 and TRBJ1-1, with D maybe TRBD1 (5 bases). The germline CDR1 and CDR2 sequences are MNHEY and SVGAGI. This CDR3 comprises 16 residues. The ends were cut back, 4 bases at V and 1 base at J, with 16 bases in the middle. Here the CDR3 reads CASSSTAGIANTEAFF. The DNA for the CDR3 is TGTGCCAGCAGTTCCACCGCAGGGATAGCGAACACTGAAGCTTTCTTT.

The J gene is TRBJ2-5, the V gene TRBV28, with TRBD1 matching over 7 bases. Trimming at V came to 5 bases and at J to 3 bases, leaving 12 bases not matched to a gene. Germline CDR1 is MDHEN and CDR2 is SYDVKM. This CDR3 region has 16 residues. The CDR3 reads CASSPGTGTVKETQYF. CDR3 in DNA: TGTGCCAGCAGTCCCGGGACCGGGACAGTGAAAGAGACCCAGTACTTC.

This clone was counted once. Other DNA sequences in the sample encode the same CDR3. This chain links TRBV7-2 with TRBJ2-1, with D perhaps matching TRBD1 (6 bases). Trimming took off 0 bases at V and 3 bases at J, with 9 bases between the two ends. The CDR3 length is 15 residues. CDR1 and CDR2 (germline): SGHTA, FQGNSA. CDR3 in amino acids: CASSLAAGVYNEQFF. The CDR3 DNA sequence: TGTGCCAGCAGCTTAGCGGCAGGGGTCTACAATGAGCAGTTCTTC.

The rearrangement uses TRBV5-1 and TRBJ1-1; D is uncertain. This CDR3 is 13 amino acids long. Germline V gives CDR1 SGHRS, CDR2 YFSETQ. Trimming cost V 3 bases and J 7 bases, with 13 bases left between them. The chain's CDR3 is CASSSPDWIEAFF. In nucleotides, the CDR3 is TGCGCCAGCAGCTCCCCGGACTGGATTGAAGCTTTCTTT.

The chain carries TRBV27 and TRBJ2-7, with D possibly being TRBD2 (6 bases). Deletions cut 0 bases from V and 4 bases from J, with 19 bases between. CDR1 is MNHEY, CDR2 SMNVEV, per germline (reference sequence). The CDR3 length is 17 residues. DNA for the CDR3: TGTGCCAGCAGTTTATCGTCCCCTCTAGCGTCCCGGTACGAGCAGTACTTC. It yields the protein CASSLSSPLASRYEQYF.

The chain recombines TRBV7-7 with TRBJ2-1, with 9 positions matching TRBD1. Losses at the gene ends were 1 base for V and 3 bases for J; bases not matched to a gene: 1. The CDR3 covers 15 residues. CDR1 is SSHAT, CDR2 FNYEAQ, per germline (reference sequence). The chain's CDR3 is CASSLGQGGYNEQFF. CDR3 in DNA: TGTGCCAGCAGCTTAGGACAGGGGGGCTACAATGAGCAGTTCTTC.

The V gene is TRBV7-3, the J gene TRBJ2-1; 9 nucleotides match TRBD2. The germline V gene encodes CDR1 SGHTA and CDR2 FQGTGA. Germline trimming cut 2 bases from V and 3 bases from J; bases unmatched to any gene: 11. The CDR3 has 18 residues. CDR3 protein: CASSLGGRVTSGYNEQFF. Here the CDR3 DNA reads TGTGCCAGCAGCTTAGGGGGACGTGTGACTAGCGGCTACAATGAGCAGTTCTTC.

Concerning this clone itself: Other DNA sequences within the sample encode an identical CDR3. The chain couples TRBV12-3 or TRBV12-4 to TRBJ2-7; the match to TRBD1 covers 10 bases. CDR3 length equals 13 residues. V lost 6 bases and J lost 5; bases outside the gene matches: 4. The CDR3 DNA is TGTGCCAGCAGCCCCGACAGGGGGCACGAGCAGTACTTC. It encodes CASSPDRGHEQYF.

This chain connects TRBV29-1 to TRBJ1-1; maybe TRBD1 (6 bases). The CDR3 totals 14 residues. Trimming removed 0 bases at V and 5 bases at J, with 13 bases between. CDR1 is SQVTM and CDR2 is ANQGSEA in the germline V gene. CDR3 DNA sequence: TGCAGCGTTGAAGATCCGGGTACAGGGACTGAAGCTTTCTTT. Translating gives CSVEDPGTGTEAFF.

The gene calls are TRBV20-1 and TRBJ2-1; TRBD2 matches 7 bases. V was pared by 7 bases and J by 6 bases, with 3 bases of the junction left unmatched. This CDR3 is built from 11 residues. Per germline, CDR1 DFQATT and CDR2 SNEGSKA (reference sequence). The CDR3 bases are TGCAGTGTCACTAGCGTCAATGAGCAGTTCTTC. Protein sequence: CSVTSVNEQFF.

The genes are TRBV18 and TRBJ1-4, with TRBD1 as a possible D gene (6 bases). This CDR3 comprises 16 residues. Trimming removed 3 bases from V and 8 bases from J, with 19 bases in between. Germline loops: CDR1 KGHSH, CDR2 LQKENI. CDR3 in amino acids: CASSPPRGLNTEKLFF. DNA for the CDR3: TGTGCCAGCTCACCCCCCAGGGGCCTCAATACGGAAAAACTGTTTTTT.

The CDR3 is CASRMRRTSPDTQYF. CDR3 in DNA: TGTGCCAGCAGAATGCGGCGGACTAGCCCAGATACGCAGTATTTT. The rearrangement links TRBV27 to TRBJ2-3; 8 bases fit TRBD2. The V gene end was trimmed by 6 bases and the J gene end by 4 bases; junction bases not matched to a gene: 9. Germline V gene sequence: CDR1 MNHEY, CDR2 SMNVEV (reference sequence). CDR3 size: 15 residues.

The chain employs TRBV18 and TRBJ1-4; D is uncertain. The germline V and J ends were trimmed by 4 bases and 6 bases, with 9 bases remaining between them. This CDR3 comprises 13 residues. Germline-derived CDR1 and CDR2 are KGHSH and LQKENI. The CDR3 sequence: CASSRNRDEKLFF. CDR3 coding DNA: TGTGCCAGCTCACGCAATCGCGATGAAAAACTGTTTTTT.

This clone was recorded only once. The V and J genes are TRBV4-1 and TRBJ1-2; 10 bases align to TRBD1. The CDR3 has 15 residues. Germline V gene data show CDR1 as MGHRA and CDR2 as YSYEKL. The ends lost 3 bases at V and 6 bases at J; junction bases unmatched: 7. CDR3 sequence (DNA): TGCGCCAGCAGCCATTTGACAGGGGGCCTGGATGGCTACACCTTC. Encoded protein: CASSHLTGGLDGYTF.

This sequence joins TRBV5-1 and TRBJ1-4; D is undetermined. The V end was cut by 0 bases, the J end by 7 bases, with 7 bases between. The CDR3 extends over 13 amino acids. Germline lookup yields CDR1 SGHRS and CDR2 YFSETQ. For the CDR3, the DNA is TGCGCCAGCAGCTTGGATTTGCGTGAAAAACTGTTTTTT. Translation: CASSLDLREKLFF.

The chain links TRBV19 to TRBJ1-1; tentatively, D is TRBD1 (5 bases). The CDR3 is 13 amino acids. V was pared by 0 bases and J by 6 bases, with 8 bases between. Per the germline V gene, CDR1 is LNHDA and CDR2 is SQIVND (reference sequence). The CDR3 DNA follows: TGTGCCAGTAGTATAGATAGGGGTTCTGAAGCTTTCTTT. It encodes CASSIDRGSEAFF.

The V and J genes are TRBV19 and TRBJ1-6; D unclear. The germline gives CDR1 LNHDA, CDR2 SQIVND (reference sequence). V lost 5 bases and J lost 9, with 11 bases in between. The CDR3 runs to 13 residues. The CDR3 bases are TGTGCCAGTAGTCCTGGAGGCCTTTCACCCCTCCACTTT. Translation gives CASSPGGLSPLHF.